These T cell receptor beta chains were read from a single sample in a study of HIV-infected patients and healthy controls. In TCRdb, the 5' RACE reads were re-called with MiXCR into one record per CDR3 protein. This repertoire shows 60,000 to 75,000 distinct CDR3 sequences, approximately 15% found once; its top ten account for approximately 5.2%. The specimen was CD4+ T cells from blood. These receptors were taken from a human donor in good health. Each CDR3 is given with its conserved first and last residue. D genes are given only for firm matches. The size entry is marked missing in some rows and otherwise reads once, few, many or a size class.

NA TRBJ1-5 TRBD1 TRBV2 TGTGCCAGCAGACCCGAACAGGGGGCAGGTCAGCCCCAGCATTTT CASRPEQGAGQPQHF
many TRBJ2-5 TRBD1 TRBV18 TGTGCCAGCTCACCTCCCGGGTTCCAGGGGGCAGAGACCCAGTACTTC CASSPPGFQGAETQYF
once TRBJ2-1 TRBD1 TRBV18 TGTGCCAGCTCACCACTGGTTTCAGGGGGCAATGAGCAGTTCTTC CASSPLVSGGNEQFF
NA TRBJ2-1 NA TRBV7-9 TGTGCCAGCAGCCCGCTCCCATACTGGGAGAGCTCCTACAATGAGCAGTTCTTC CASSPLPYWESSYNEQFF
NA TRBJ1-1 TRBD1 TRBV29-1 TGCAGCGTTGTTAAGGGGGCCACTGAAGCTTTCTTT CSVVKGATEAFF
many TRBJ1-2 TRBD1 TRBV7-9 TGTGCCAGCAGCTTAGAGATCAGGGGGGCAGGCCGGCTTTATAACTATGGCTACACCTTC CASSLEIRGAGRLYNYGYTF
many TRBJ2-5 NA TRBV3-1 TGTGCCAGCAGCCAAACACACCAAGAGACCCAGTACTTC CASSQTHQETQYF
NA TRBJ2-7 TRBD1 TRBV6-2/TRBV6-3 TGTGCCAGCAGAAGGCCAACCGGGACAGGGGACGAGCAGTACTTC CASRRPTGTGDEQYF
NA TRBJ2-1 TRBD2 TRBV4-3 TGCGCCAGCAGCCATCCTAGCGGGGTTGTGTTCTTC CASSHPSGVVFF
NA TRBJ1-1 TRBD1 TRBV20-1 TGCAGTGCTAGACCCGAGGGGGCTTTGGTTAGGGCTGAAGCTTTCTTT CSARPEGALVRAEAFF
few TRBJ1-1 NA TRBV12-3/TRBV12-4 TGTGCCAGCAGGCAAACAGGATCTGAAGCTTTCTTT CASRQTGSEAFF
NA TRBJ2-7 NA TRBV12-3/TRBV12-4 TGTGCCAGCAGTTTTCGGGTCGCTGGGGGAGGTTACGAGCAGTACTTC CASSFRVAGGGYEQYF
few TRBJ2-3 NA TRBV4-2 TGTGCCAGCAGGCAACATTTACAACTAGCCAAGGGGGATACGCAGTATTTT CASRQHLQLAKGDTQYF
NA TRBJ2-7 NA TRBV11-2 TGTGCCAGCAGAGTGTTCGGGGAGCAGTACTTC CASRVFGEQYF
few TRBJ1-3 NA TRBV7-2 TGTGCCAGCAGCTTAGCAGTATCCTCTGGAAACACCATATATTTT CASSLAVSSGNTIYF
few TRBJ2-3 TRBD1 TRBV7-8 TGTGCCAGCAGCAATCCCGGGACAGGGCGGATAGATACGCAGTATTTT CASSNPGTGRIDTQYF
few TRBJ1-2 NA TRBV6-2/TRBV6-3 TGTGCCAGCAGTTCTAACTATGGCTACACCTTC CASSSNYGYTF
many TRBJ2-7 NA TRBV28 TGTGCCAGTCGGACAGCGCCCTACGAGCAGTACTTC CASRTAPYEQYF
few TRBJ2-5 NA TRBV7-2 TGTGCCAGCAGCTCCAACACTCTCGCAAAGACCCAGTACTTC CASSSNTLAKTQYF
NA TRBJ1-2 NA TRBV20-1 TGCAGTGCTAGGTGGGGATCCGCTAACTATGGCTACACCTTC CSARWGSANYGYTF
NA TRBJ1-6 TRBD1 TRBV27 TGTGCCAGCAGTTTCTGGGGGACAGGGAAATCACCCCTCCACTTT CASSFWGTGKSPLHF
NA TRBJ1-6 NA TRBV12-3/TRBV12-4 TGTGCCAGCAGTCCGCCGCGGGCCAATTCACCCCTCCACTTT CASSPPRANSPLHF
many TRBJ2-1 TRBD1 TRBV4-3 TGCGCCAGCAGCCGGAACTATAGGGACAGGTACAATGAGCAGTTCTTC CASSRNYRDRYNEQFF
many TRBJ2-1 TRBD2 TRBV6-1 TGTGCCAGCAGTTCGGGGACTAGCGTGAGGAATGAGCAGTTCTTC CASSSGTSVRNEQFF
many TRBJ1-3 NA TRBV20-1 TGCAGTGCTAGAGTGGAGGGCCGAAACACCATATATTTT CSARVEGRNTIYF
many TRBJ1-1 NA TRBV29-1 TGCAGCGTTTCAAGGACAGTCATGAACACTGAAGCTTTCTTT CSVSRTVMNTEAFF
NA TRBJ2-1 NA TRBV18 TGTGCCAGCTCATCCTCAGGACGGAATACCTACAATGAGCAGTTCTTC CASSSSGRNTYNEQFF
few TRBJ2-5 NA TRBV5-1 TGCGCCAGCAGGGGCCTGACGGGAGAGACCCAGTACTTC CASRGLTGETQYF
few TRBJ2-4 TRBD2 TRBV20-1 TGCAGTGCTCCCGCTAGCGGAAACATTCAGTACTTC CSAPASGNIQYF